One and the same sample provided the 13 T cell receptor beta chains below, sequenced in a study of blood T cell repertoires in COVID-19. Measured with immunoSEQ multiplex PCR; TCRdb has only the in-frame clones, and not every one. The profile shows some 80,000 clones, around 84% of them singletons. The sequenced material came from peripheral blood. These receptors were collected from a woman aged 70-85 years with acute or convalescent COVID-19.

This clone was seen once. The chain links TRBV2 to TRBJ1-1; TRBD1 is a possible D gene (6 bases). The germline V gene encodes CDR1 SNHLY and CDR2 FYNNEI. CDR3 length: 15 amino acids. Trimming shortened V by 3 bases and J by 1 base, and 12 bases separated the two germline ends. CDR3 nucleotide sequence: TGTGCCAGCAGTGAGACCGGGACACCGAACACTGAAGCTTTCTTT. This sequence encodes CASSETGTPNTEAFF.

The chain is built from TRBV6-5 and TRBJ2-7, with 8 positions matching TRBD1. V was pared by 2 bases and J by 0 bases, with 3 bases of the junction left unmatched. This CDR3 comprises 15 residues. Germline assignment: CDR1 MNHEY and CDR2 SVGAGI. The CDR3 coding sequence is TGTGCCAGCAGTTACGGGACAGGACCCTCCTACGAGCAGTACTTC. Translation: CASSYGTGPSYEQYF.

This clone was counted between two and nine times. The rearrangement joins TRBV6-2 or TRBV6-3 to TRBJ2-1, with 12 bases identical to TRBD2. Germline CDR1 is MNHEY and CDR2 is SVGEGT. The ends lost 6 bases at V and 0 bases at J; junction bases unmatched: 21. This CDR3 is 22 amino acids long. The DNA of the CDR3 is TGTGCCAGCAGCCGCCCTATGGAACCGACTAGCGGGGGAGGGAGCTCCTACAATGAGCAGTTCTTC. It yields the protein CASSRPMEPTSGGGSSYNEQFF.

The J gene is TRBJ2-5, the V gene TRBV12-3 or TRBV12-4, with D tentatively TRBD2 (6 bases). CDR3 length: 13 residues. V was clipped by 4 bases and J by 5 bases, with 11 bases between them. CDR3 nucleotides: TGTGCCAGCAGTTCTAGCGTTAGGGAGACCCAGTACTTC. Protein: CASSSSVRETQYF.

The CDR3 here is CASSFPGGAGTGELFF. CDR3 DNA: TGTGCCAGCAGCTTCCCCGGCGGAGCCGGCACCGGGGAGCTGTTTTTT. The J gene is TRBJ2-2, the V gene TRBV11-2; D gene uncertain. Trimming cost V 3 bases and J 4 bases, with 15 bases left between them. CDR3 size: 16 residues. CDR1 and CDR2 (germline): SGHAT, FQNNGV.

This chain joins TRBV7-9 and TRBJ2-3, with 8 bases that match TRBD1. CDR3 length equals 16 residues. V shed 0 bases and J 4 bases; nucleotides not matched to a gene: 6. Germline V gene lookup returns CDR1 SEHNR and CDR2 FQNEAQ (reference sequence). The CDR3 loop reads CASSLARDRRADTQYF. The CDR3 coding sequence is TGTGCCAGCAGCTTAGCTAGGGACAGGAGGGCAGATACGCAGTATTTT.

This chain joins TRBV6-5 and TRBJ2-2; D gene ambiguous. The germline V gene encodes CDR1 MNHEY and CDR2 SVGAGI. This CDR3 has 12 amino acids. V lost 6 bases to trimming and J lost 5 bases, with 7 bases between them. CDR3 region: CASRLSTGELFF. DNA for the CDR3: TGTGCCAGCAGGCTAAGTACCGGGGAGCTGTTTTTT.

The chain links TRBV21-1 to TRBJ1-1; the D call TRBD1 from the table was never checked on the DNA. TRBV21-1 is given as a pseudogene. The CDR3 is 18 amino acids. Written as DNA, the CDR3 is TGTGCCAGCAGCAAAGTGGGGACAGGAGTACTCATGAACACTGAAGCTTTCTTT. Its protein product is CASSKVGTGVLMNTEAFF.

The V and J genes are TRBV7-3 and TRBJ2-7, with 7 bases aligning to TRBD1. J was trimmed by 5 bases and V by 6 bases; bases with no gene match: 16. Germline V CDR1 and CDR2: SGHTA, FQGTGA. This CDR3 is 16 amino acids long. The CDR3 nucleotides read TGTGCCAGCAGGTTGACAGGGTATAGGACCGTGAACGAGCAGTACTTC. It encodes CASRLTGYRTVNEQYF.

The chain is built from TRBV2 and TRBJ2-1; 10 nucleotides agree with TRBD2. With V trimmed by 7 bases and J by 10 bases, 10 bases remained unmatched. This CDR3 comprises 14 residues. Germline CDR1 reads SNHLY; CDR2 reads FYNNEI. The CDR3 nucleotides are TGTGCCAGCATCGAGGGACTAGCGTTTGGGGAGCAGTTCTTC. Amino acid sequence: CASIEGLAFGEQFF. The variable domain in full, completed from reference TRBV2 and TRBJ2-1, reads EPEVTQTPSHQVTQMGQEVILRCVPISNHLYFYWYRQILGQKVEFLVSFYNNEISEKSEIFDDQFSVERPDGSNFTLKIRSTKLEDSAMYFCASIEGLAFGEQFFGPGTRLTVL.

The V call is TRBV24-1, the J call TRBJ2-5; 14 positions agree with TRBD2. With 4 bases clipped from V and 0 bases from J, the junction kept 6 bases outside the gene matches. CDR3 length equals 18 residues. The V gene's germline CDR1 is KGHDR and CDR2 SFDVKD. CDR3 region: CATSDPRTSGRYQETQYF. The DNA of the CDR3 is TGTGCCACCAGTGACCCTCGGACTAGCGGGAGGTACCAAGAGACCCAGTACTTC.

This clone is a singleton in its sample. The chain joins TRBV6-1 to TRBJ1-6, with D possibly being TRBD1 (5 bases). Germline V gene lookup returns CDR1 MNHNS and CDR2 SASEGT. This CDR3 region has 15 residues. V was shortened by 0 bases and J by 10 bases, with 13 bases between the two germline ends. CDR3 coding DNA: TGTGCCAGCAGTGAAGCGGCCAGGGCAGGGTCACCCCTCCACTTT. Amino acid sequence: CASSEAARAGSPLHF.

This clone was observed a few times. V is TRBV10-2 and J is TRBJ1-1; possible D gene TRBD1, 5 bases. Germline V gives CDR1 WSHSY, CDR2 SAAADI. The V gene lost 3 bases and the J gene lost 7 bases, with 12 bases spanning the gap. The CDR3 has 13 amino acids. The CDR3 loop reads CASSDSDRIEAFF. CDR3 sequence (DNA): TGCGCCAGCAGTGACTCCGACAGAATTGAAGCTTTCTTT.